Each of the 5 T cell receptor beta chains below was sequenced from the same sample in a study of regulatory T cells in long-lasting Graves disease. Library construction for TCR beta used iRepertoire HTBI primers and Arm-PCR of CDR3 regions. TCRdb reanalysed the multiplex PCR reads using MiXCR and keeps one entry per CDR3 protein. The sample has roughly 400,000 distinct CDR3 sequences, more than 20% seen once. Time point specified: persistent/refractory GD, antithyroid drugs over 5 years with positive TRAb. PBMCs were the source of the RNA used for TCR sequencing. The material was peripheral blood mononuclear cells (PBMCs), obtained when the disease was refractory, from a patient treated with antithyroid drugs. These receptors originate from a female donor with Graves disease.

This clonotype has a count of ten or more. Written as DNA, the CDR3 is TGTGCCAGCAGTCAACCCGACATAAGGGACACTGAAGCTTTCTTT. Translating it yields CASSQPDIRDTEAFF. This chain connects TRBV6-1 to TRBJ1-1; D call uncertain. This CDR3 is 15 amino acids long. CDR1 and CDR2 from the germline V gene are MNHNS and SASEGT. With 5 bases removed from V and 3 bases from J, the gap between germline ends came to 16 bases.

V usage is TRBV7-9 and J usage is TRBJ2-5, with 12 bases fitting TRBD2. Trimming at V came to 5 bases and at J to 4 bases, leaving 5 bases not matched to a gene. The CDR3 runs 15 residues. Germline loops: CDR1 SEHNR, CDR2 FQNEAQ (reference sequence). The CDR3 here is CASSPVGLAGETQYF. The CDR3 DNA reads as TGTGCCAGCAGCCCCGTGGGACTAGCGGGAGAGACCCAGTACTTC.

This chain uses TRBV30 with TRBJ2-2; D is perhaps TRBD1 (5 bases). The length of the CDR3 is 15 residues. V lost 4 bases to trimming and J lost 1 base, with 13 bases between them. Germline V gene lookup returns CDR1 GTSNPN and CDR2 SVGIG (reference sequence). The chain's CDR3 is CAWTGAQGNTGELFF. CDR3 DNA sequence: TGTGCCTGGACTGGGGCGCAGGGGAACACCGGGGAGCTGTTTTTT. Full variable domain (rest looked up from reference TRBV30 and TRBJ2-2): SQTIHQWPATLVQPVGSPLSLECTVEGTSNPNLYWYRQAAGRGLQLLFYSVGIGQISSEVPQNLSASRPQDRQFILSSKKLLLSDSGFYLCAWTGAQGNTGELFFGEGSRLTVL.

The chain has TRBV28 and TRBJ1-1; unclear D gene. The CDR3 is 17 amino acids. Germline V gives CDR1 MDHEN, CDR2 SYDVKM. With 1 base removed from V and 11 bases from J, the gap between germline ends came to 26 bases. In DNA form, the CDR3 reads TGTGCCAGCAGTTTATCGGGGAGATATTTAAATAAGGTTGGGGCTTTCTTT. This translates into CASSLSGRYLNKVGAFF.

The J gene is TRBJ2-5, the V gene TRBV7-9, with D uncertain. CDR1 and CDR2 (germline): SEHNR, FQNEAQ (reference sequence). The germline V and J ends were trimmed by 3 bases and 1 base, with 9 bases remaining between them. CDR3 length equals 14 residues. The CDR3 DNA follows: TGTGCCAGCAGCTTCGCTGGTGGCCAAGAGACCCAGTACTTC. The encoded protein is CASSFAGGQETQYF.